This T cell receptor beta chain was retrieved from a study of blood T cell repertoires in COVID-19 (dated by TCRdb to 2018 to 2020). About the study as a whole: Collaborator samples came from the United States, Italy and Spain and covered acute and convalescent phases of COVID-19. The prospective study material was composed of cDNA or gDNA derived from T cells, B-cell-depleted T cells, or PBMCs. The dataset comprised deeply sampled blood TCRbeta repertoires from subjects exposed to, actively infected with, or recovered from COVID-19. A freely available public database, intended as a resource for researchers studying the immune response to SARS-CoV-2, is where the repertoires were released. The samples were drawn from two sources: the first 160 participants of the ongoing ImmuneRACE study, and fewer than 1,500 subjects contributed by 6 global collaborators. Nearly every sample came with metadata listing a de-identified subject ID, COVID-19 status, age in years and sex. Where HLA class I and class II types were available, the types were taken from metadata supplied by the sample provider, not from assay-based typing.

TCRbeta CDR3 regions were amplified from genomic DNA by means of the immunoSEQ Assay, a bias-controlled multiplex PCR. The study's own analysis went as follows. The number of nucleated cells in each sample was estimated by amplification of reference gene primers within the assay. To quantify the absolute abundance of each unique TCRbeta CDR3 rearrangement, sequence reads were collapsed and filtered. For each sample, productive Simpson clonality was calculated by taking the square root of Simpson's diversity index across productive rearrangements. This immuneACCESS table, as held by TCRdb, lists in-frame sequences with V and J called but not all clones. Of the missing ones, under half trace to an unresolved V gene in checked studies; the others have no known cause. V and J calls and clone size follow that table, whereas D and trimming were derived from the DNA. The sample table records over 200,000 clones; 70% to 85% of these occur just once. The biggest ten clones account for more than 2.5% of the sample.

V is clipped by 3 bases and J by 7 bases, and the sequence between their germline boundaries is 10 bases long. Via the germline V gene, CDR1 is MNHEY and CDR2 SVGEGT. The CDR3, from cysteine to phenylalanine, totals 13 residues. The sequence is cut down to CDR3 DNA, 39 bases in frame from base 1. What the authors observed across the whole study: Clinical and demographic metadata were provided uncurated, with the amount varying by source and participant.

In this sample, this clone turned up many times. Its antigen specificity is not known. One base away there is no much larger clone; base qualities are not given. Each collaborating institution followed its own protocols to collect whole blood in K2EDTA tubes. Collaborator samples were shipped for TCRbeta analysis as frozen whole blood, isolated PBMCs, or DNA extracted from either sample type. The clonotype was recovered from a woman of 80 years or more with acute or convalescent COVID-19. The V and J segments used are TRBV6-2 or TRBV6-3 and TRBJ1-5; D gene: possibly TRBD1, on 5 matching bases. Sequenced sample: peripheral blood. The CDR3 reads CASSYLGAQPQHF. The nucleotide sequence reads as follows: TGTGCCAGCAGTTATCTAGGGGCGCAGCCCCAGCATTTT.